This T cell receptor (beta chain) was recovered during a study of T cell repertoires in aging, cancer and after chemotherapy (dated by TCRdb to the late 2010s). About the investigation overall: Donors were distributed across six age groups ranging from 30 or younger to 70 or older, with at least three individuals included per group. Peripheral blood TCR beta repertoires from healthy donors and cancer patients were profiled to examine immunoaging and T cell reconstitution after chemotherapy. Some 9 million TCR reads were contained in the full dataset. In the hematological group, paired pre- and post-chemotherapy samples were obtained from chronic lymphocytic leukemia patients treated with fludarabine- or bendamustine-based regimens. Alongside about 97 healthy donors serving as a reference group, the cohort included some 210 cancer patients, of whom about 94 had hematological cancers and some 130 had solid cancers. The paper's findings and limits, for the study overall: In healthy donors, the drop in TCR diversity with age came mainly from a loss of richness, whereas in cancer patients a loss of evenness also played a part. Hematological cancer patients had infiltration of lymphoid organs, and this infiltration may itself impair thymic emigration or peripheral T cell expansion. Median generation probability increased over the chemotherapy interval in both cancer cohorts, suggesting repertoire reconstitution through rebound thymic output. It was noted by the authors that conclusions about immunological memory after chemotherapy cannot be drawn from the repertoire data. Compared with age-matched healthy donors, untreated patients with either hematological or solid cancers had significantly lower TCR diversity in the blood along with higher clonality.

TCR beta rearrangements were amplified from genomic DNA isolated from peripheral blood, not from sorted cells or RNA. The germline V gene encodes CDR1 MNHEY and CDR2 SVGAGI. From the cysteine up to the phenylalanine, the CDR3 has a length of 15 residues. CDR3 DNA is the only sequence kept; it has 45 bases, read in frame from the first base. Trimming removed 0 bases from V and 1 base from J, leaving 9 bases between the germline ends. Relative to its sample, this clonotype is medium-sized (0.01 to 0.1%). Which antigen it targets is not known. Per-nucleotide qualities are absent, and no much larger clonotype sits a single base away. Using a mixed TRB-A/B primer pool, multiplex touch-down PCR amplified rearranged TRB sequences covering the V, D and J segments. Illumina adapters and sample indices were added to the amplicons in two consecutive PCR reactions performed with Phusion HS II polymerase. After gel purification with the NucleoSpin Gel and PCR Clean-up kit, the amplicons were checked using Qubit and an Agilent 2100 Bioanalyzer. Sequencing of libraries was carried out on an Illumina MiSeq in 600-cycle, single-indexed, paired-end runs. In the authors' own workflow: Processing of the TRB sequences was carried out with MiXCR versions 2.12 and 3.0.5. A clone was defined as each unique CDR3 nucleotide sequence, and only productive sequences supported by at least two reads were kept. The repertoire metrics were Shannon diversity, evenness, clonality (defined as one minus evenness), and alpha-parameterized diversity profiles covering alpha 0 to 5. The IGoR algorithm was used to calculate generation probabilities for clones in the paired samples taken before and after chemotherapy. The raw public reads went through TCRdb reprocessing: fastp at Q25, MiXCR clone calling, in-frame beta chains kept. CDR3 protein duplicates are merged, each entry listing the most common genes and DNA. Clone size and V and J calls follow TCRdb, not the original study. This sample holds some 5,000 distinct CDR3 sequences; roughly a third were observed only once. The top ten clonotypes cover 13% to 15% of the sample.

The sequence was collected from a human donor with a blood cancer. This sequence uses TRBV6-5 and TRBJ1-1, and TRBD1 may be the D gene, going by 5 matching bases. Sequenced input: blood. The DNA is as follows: TGTGCCAGCAGTTACTCTGGGGGAAGGAACACTGAAGCTTTCTTT. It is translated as CASSYSGGRNTEAFF.